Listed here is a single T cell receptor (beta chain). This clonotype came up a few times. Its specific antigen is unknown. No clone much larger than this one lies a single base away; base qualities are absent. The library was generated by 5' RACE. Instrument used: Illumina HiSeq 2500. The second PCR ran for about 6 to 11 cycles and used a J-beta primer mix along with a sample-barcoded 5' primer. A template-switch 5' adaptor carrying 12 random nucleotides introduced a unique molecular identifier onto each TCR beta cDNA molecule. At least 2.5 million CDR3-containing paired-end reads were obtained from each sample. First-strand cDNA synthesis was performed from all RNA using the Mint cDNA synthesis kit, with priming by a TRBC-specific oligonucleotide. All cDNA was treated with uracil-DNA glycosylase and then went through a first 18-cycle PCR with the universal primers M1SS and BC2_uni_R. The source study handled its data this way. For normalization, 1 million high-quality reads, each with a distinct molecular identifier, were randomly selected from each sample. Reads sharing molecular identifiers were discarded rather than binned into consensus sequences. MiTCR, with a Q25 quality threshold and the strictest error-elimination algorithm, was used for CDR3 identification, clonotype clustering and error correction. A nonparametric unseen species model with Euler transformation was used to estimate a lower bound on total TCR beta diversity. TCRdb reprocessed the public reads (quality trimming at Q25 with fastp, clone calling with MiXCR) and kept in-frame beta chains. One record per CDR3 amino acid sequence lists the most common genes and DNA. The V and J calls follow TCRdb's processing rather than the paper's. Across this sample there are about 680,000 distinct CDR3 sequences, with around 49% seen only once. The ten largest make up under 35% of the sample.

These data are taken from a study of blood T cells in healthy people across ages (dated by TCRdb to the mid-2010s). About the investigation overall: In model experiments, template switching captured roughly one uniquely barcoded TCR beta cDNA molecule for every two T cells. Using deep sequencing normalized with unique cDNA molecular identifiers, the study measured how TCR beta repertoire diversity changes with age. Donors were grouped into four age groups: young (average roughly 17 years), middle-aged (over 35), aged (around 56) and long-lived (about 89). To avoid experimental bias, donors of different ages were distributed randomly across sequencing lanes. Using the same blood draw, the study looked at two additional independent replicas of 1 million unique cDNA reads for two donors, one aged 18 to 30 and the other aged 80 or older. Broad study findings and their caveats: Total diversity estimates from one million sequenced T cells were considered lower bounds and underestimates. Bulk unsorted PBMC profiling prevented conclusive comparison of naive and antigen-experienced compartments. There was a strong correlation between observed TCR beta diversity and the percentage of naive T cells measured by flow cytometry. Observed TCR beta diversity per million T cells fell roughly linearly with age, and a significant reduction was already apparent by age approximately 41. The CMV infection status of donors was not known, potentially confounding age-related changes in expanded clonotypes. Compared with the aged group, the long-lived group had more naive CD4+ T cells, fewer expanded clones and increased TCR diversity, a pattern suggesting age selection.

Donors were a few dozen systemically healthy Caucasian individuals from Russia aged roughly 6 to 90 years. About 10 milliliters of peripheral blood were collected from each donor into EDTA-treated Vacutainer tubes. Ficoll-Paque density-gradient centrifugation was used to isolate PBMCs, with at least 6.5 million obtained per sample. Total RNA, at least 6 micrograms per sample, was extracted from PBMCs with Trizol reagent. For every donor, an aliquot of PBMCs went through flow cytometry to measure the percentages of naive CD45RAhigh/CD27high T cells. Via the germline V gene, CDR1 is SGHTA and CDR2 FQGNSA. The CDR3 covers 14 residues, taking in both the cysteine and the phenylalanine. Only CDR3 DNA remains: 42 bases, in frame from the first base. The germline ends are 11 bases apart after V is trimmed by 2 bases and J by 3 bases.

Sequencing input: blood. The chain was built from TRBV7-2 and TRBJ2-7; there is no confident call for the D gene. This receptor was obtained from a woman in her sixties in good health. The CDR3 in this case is CASSLQSEFYEQYF. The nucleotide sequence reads TGTGCCAGCAGCTTACAATCTGAATTCTACGAGCAGTACTTC.